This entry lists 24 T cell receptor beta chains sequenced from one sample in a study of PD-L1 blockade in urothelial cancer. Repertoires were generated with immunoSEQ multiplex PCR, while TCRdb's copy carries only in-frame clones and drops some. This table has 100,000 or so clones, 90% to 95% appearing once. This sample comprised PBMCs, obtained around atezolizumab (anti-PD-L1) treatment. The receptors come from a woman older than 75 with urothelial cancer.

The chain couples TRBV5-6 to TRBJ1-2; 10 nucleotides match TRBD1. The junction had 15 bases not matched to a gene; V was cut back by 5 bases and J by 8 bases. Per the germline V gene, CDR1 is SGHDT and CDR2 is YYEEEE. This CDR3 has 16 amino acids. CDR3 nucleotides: TGTGCCAGCAGTCGCCGGGACAGGGGTCCCCAGGAGGGCTACACCTTC. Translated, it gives CASSRRDRGPQEGYTF. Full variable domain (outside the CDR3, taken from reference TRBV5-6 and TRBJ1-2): DAGVTQSPTHLIKTRGQQVTLRCSPKSGHDTVSWYQQALGQGPQFIFQYYEEEERQRGNFPDRFSGHQFPNYSSELNVNALLLGDSALYLCASSRRDRGPQEGYTFGSGTRLTVV.

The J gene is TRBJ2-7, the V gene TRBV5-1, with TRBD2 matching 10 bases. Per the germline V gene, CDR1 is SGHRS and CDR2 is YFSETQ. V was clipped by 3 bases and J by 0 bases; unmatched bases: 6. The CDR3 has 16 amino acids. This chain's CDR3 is CASSSSSGGSSYEQYF. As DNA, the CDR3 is TGCGCCAGCAGCTCGTCTAGCGGGGGAAGCTCCTACGAGCAGTACTTC.

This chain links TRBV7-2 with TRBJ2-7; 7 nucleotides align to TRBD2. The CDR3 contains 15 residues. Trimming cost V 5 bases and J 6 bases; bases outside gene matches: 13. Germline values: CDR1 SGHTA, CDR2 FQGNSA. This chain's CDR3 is CASSPAASGLGEQYF. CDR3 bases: TGTGCCAGCAGCCCCGCGGCTAGCGGTCTGGGCGAGCAGTACTTC.

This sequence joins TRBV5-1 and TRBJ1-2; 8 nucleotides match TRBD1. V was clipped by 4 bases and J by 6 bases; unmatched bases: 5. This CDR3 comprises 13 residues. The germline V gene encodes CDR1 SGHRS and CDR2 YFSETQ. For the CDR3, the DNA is TGCGCCAGCAGCCCGACAGGGGATGATGGCTACACCTTC. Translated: CASSPTGDDGYTF.

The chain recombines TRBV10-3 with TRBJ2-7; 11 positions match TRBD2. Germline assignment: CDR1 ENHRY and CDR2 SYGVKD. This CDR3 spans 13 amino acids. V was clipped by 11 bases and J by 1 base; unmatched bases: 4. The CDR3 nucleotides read TGTGCCTCAAGACTAGCGGGATCCTACGAGCAGTACTTC. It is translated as CASRLAGSYEQYF.

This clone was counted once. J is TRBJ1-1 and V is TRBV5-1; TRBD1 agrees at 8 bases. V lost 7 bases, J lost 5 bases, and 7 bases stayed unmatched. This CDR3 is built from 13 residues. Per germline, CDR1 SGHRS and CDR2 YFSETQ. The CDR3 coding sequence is TGCGCCAGCCAGAGGGACAGGCGGACTGAAGCTTTCTTT. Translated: CASQRDRRTEAFF.

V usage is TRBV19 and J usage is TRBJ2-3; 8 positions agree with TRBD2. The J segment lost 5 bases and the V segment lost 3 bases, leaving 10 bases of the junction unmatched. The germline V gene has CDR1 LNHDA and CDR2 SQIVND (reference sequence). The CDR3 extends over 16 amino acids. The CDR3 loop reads CASSIGLAGNGDTQYF. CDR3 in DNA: TGTGCCAGTAGTATTGGGCTAGCGGGTAACGGAGATACGCAGTATTTT.

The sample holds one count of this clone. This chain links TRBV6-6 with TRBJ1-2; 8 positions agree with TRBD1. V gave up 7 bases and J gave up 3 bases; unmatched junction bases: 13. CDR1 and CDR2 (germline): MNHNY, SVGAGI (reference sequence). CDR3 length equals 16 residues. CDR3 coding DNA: TGTGCCAGCACCCTTTCAGGGGGCGGTACGGACTATGGCTACACCTTC. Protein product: CASTLSGGGTDYGYTF.

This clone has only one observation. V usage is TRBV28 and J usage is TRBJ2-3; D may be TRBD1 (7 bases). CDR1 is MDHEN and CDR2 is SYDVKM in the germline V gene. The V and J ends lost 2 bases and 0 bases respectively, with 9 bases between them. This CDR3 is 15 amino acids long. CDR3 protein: CASSLAGQSTDTQYF. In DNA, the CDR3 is TGTGCCAGCAGTTTAGCGGGACAGAGCACAGATACGCAGTATTTT.

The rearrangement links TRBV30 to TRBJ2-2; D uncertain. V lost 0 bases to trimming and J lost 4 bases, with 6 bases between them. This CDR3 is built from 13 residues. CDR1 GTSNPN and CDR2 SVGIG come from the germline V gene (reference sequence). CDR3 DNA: TGTGCCTGGAGTGTACTCGGCACCGGGGAGCTGTTTTTT. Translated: CAWSVLGTGELFF.

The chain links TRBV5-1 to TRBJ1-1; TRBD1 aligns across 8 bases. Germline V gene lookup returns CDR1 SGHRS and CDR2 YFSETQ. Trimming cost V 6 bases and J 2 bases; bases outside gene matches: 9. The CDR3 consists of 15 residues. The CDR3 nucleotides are TGCGCCAGCACTACCTCCAGGGGGCTTAACACTGAAGCTTTCTTT. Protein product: CASTTSRGLNTEAFF.

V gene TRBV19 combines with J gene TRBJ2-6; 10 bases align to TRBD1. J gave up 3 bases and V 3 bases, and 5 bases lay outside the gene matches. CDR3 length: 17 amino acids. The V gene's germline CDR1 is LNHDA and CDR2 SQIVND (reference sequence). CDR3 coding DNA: TGTGCCAGTAGTATTAGACAGGGGGCTCGTGGGGCCAACGTCCTGACTTTC. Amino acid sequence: CASSIRQGARGANVLTF.

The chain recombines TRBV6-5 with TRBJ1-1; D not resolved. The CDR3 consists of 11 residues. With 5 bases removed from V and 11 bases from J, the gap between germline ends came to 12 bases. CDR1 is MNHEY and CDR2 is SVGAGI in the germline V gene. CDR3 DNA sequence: TGTGCCAGCAGTCAAGGAGTTCTGGCTTTCTTT. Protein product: CASSQGVLAFF.

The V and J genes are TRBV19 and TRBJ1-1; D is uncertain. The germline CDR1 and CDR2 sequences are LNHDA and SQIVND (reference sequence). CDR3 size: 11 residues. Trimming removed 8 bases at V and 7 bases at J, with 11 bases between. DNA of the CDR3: TGTGCCAGTGGTGTGGCAGGTGAAGCTTTCTTT. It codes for CASGVAGEAFF. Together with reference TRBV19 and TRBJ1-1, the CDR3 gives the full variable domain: DGGITQSPKYLFRKEGQNVTLSCEQNLNHDAMYWYRQDPGQGLRLIYYSQIVNDFQKGDIAEGYSVSREKKESFPLTVTSAQKNPTAFYLCASGVAGEAFFGQGTRLTVV.

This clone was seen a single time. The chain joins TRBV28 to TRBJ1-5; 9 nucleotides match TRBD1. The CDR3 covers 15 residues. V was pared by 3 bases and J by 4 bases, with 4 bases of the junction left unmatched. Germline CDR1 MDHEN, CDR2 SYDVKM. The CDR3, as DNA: TGTGCCAGCAGTTTCATACAGGGGGCGAATCAGCCCCAGCATTTT. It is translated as CASSFIQGANQPQHF.

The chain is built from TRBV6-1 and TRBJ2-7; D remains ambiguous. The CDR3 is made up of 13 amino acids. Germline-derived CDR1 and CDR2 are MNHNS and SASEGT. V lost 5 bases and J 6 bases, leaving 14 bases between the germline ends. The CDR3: CASSISSLGEQYF. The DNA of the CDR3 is TGTGCCAGCAGTATTAGCTCCCTGGGCGAGCAGTACTTC.

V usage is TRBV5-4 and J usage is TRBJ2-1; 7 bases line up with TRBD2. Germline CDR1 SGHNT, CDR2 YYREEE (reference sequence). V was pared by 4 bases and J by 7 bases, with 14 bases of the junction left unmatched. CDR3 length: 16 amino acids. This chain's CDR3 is CASSLGGVQGGNEQFF. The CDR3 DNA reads TGTGCCAGCAGCCTGGGGGGAGTCCAGGGAGGGAATGAGCAGTTCTTC.

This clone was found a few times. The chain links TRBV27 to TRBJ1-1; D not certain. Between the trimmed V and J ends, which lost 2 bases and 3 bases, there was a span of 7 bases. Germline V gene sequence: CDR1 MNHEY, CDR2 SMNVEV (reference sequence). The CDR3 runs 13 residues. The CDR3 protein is CASSLPGYTEAFF. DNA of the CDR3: TGTGCCAGCAGTTTACCAGGATACACTGAAGCTTTCTTT.

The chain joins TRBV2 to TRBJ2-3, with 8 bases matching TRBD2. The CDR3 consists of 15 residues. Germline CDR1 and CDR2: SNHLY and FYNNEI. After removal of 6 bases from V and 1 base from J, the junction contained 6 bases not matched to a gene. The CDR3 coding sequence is TGTGCCAGCAGGGTAGCGGGGAGAGGCACAGATACGCAGTATTTT. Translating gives CASRVAGRGTDTQYF. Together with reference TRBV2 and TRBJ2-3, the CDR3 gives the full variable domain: EPEVTQTPSHQVTQMGQEVILRCVPISNHLYFYWYRQILGQKVEFLVSFYNNEISEKSEIFDDQFSVERPDGSNFTLKIRSTKLEDSAMYFCASRVAGRGTDTQYFGPGTRLTVL.

The CDR3 nucleotides are TGTGCCAGTTGCTCGGGACAGGTATATGCGCCCCAGCATTTT. Protein sequence: CASCSGQVYAPQHF. The rearrangement joins TRBV19 to TRBJ1-5, with 8 positions matching TRBD1. J was trimmed by 9 bases and V by 8 bases; bases with no gene match: 12. Germline V gene sequence: CDR1 LNHDA, CDR2 SQIVND (reference sequence). The CDR3 consists of 14 residues.

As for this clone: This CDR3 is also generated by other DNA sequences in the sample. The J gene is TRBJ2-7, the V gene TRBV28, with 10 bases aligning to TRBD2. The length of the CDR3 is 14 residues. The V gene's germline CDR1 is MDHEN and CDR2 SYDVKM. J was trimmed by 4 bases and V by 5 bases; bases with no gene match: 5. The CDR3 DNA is TGTGCCAGCAGTCGGACTAGCGGAGTATACGAGCAGTACTTC. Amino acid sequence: CASSRTSGVYEQYF.

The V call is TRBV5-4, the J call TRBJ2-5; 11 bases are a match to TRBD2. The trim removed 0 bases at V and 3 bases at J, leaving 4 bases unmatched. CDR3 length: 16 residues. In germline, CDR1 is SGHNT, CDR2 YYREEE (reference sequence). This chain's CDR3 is CASSLVAGGPKETQYF. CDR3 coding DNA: TGTGCCAGCAGCTTGGTAGCGGGAGGGCCAAAAGAGACCCAGTACTTC.

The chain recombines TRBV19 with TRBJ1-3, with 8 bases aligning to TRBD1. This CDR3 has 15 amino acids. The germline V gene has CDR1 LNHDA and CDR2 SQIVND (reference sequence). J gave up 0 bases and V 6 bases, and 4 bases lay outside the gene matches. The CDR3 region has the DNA TGTGCCAGTAGACGACAGGGGCGCTCTGGAAACACCATATATTTT. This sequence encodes CASRRQGRSGNTIYF. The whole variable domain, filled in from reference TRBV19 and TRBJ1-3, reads DGGITQSPKYLFRKEGQNVTLSCEQNLNHDAMYWYRQDPGQGLRLIYYSQIVNDFQKGDIAEGYSVSREKKESFPLTVTSAQKNPTAFYLCASRRQGRSGNTIYFGEGSWLTVV.

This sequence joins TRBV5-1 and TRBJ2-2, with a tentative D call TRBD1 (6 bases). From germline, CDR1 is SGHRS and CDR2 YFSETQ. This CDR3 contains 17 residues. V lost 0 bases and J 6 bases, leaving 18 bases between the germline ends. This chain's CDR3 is CASSLEVRVRGSGELFF. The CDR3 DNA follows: TGCGCCAGCAGCTTGGAAGTGAGAGTCAGGGGTTCCGGGGAGCTGTTTTTT.